The clone carrying this TCR beta chain was counted a few times. Its target is not known. Then a second PCR, running about 6 to 11 cycles, was carried out with a sample-barcoded 5' primer and a J-beta primer mix. Paired-end reads containing CDR3 totaled no fewer than 3 million for each sample. A single record per CDR3 protein comes from TCRdb applying MiXCR to the 5' RACE reads. Of 920,000 or so distinct CDR3 sequences listed, over 35% were seen once; the top ten hold about 20%. The data derive from a study of blood T cells in healthy people across ages. On the study more broadly: Per two T cells, template switching captured roughly one barcoded beta molecule. Study-wide points: Significant beta diversity loss was already apparent by age approximately 36, declining roughly linearly. Unsorted PBMCs ruled out conclusive naive versus antigen-experienced comparison.

This TCR was sampled from a woman in her fifties or sixties in good health. Sequenced sample: blood.

Here the CDR3 DNA reads TGTGCCAGCAGCCCAACCCAGCGGGCGGCACGCGGCGGGTCCTACAATGAGCAGTTCTTC. This sequence encodes CASSPTQRAARGGSYNEQFF. This rearrangement joins TRBV3-1 to TRBJ2-1; possible D gene TRBD2, 6 bases. Germline loops: CDR1 LGHDT, CDR2 YNNKEL (reference sequence). The CDR3 length is 20 residues. Trimming left V 4 bases short and J 1 base short, with 26 bases between.